These T cell receptor beta chains were read from a single sample in a study of T cells in Graves' hyperthyroidism and ophthalmopathy. From the multiplex PCR reads, TCRdb called clonotypes with MiXCR, one entry per CDR3 protein. The table records hundreds of thousands of distinct CDR3 sequences, around 15% of them present only once. Material: blood. These receptors came from a woman aged 40 to 50 with Graves' hyperthyroidism. Both conserved end residues are part of each CDR3. The order of the fields is clone size, J gene, D gene, V gene, CDR3 DNA, CDR3 protein. D genes are given only for firm matches. Size is stated for part of the rows, as once, few or many counts, or as a class when the clone is expanded.

clone_size: few
j_call: TRBJ1-2
d_call: .
v_call: TRBV9
cdr3_nt: TGTGCCAGCAGACCACAGGGATTCTATGGCTACACCTTC
cdr3_aa: CASRPQGFYGYTF

clone_size: .
j_call: TRBJ2-1
d_call: TRBD2
v_call: TRBV20-1
cdr3_nt: TGCAGTGCTAGAGACCCGGGACTAGCGGGGAAACCCCCTAATGAGCAGTTCTTC
cdr3_aa: CSARDPGLAGKPPNEQFF

clone_size: few
j_call: TRBJ1-4
d_call: .
v_call: TRBV15
cdr3_nt: TGTGCCACCAGCAGAGGGGGGCAGGGAGGTGAAAAACTGTTTTTT
cdr3_aa: CATSRGGQGGEKLFF

clone_size: many
j_call: TRBJ1-2
d_call: .
v_call: TRBV20-1
cdr3_nt: TGCAGTGCTAGATCCTCCTATGGCTACACCTTC
cdr3_aa: CSARSSYGYTF

clone_size: many
j_call: TRBJ1-5
d_call: TRBD1
v_call: TRBV12-3/TRBV12-4
cdr3_nt: TGTGCCAGCAGGACAGGGCCCAATCAGCCCCAGCATTTT
cdr3_aa: CASRTGPNQPQHF

clone_size: few
j_call: TRBJ1-2
d_call: .
v_call: TRBV28
cdr3_nt: TGTGCCAGCAGAGGGGGACGGACGTATGGCTACACCTTC
cdr3_aa: CASRGGRTYGYTF

clone_size: many
j_call: TRBJ2-5
d_call: .
v_call: TRBV6-1
cdr3_nt: TGTGCCAGCAGTGAAGCGTGGAAGGAAGAGACCCAGTACTTC
cdr3_aa: CASSEAWKEETQYF

clone_size: once
j_call: TRBJ1-4
d_call: .
v_call: TRBV6-4
cdr3_nt: TGTGCCAGCAGTGAAGCGCTCCCTCTCAATGAAAAACTGTTTTTT
cdr3_aa: CASSEALPLNEKLFF

clone_size: many
j_call: TRBJ1-1
d_call: .
v_call: TRBV28
cdr3_nt: TGTGCCAGCAGCCCCTATGGACCAGTAAACACTGAAGCTTTCTTT
cdr3_aa: CASSPYGPVNTEAFF

clone_size: few
j_call: TRBJ2-2
d_call: .
v_call: TRBV24-1
cdr3_nt: TGTGCCACCAGTGATTTTCCAGGGGCTATCAACACCGGGGAGCTGTTTTTT
cdr3_aa: CATSDFPGAINTGELFF

clone_size: many
j_call: TRBJ1-1
d_call: .
v_call: TRBV3-1
cdr3_nt: TGTGCCAGCAGCCAACTACGATCGAACACTGAAGCTTTCTTT
cdr3_aa: CASSQLRSNTEAFF

clone_size: many
j_call: TRBJ2-5
d_call: TRBD2
v_call: TRBV5-1
cdr3_nt: TGCGCCAGCAGCTTGGGCTTCGGCGGGAGGGCCGGAGAGACCCAGTACTTC
cdr3_aa: CASSLGFGGRAGETQYF

clone_size: many
j_call: TRBJ2-3
d_call: TRBD2
v_call: TRBV29-1
cdr3_nt: TGCAGCGTTGAAGGGACTAGCGTCCGGGGAGATACGCAGTATTTT
cdr3_aa: CSVEGTSVRGDTQYF

clone_size: many
j_call: TRBJ1-1
d_call: .
v_call: TRBV12-3/TRBV12-4
cdr3_nt: TGTGCCAGCAGTTTAAACCGGAACACTGAAGCTTTCTTT
cdr3_aa: CASSLNRNTEAFF

clone_size: many
j_call: TRBJ1-1
d_call: .
v_call: TRBV28
cdr3_nt: TGTGCCAGCAGTTCGGGACACATGGACACTGAAGCTTTCTTT
cdr3_aa: CASSSGHMDTEAFF

clone_size: .
j_call: TRBJ2-2
d_call: .
v_call: TRBV9
cdr3_nt: TGTGCCAGCAGCCCGGGACGGGCGAACACCGGGGAGCTGTTTTTT
cdr3_aa: CASSPGRANTGELFF

clone_size: .
j_call: TRBJ1-3
d_call: .
v_call: TRBV2
cdr3_nt: TGTGCCCTTGGTTGGGGAAACACCATATATTTT
cdr3_aa: CALGWGNTIYF

clone_size: many
j_call: TRBJ1-2
d_call: TRBD1
v_call: TRBV28
cdr3_nt: TGTGCCAGCAGTTCGTCAGACAGGGGCTATGGCTACACCTTC
cdr3_aa: CASSSSDRGYGYTF

clone_size: many
j_call: TRBJ2-1
d_call: .
v_call: TRBV28
cdr3_nt: TGTGCCAGCAGTTTACCCGACAGAACCCCATACAATGAGCAGTTCTTC
cdr3_aa: CASSLPDRTPYNEQFF

clone_size: .
j_call: TRBJ2-7
d_call: TRBD2
v_call: TRBV29-1
cdr3_nt: TGCAGCGTTGGTATGGCGGGAGTAAGGTACGAGCAGTACTTC
cdr3_aa: CSVGMAGVRYEQYF

clone_size: many
j_call: TRBJ2-1
d_call: .
v_call: TRBV27
cdr3_nt: TGTGCCAGCAGGAGCGGGTACAATGAGCAGTTCTTC
cdr3_aa: CASRSGYNEQFF

clone_size: many
j_call: TRBJ2-1
d_call: .
v_call: TRBV28
cdr3_nt: TGTGCCAGCAGTTTACGAGGACAGGAGCAGTTCTTC
cdr3_aa: CASSLRGQEQFF

clone_size: many
j_call: TRBJ2-2
d_call: .
v_call: TRBV7-9
cdr3_nt: TGTGCCAGCAGGGAGAGCGGAAACACCGGGGAGCTGTTTTTT
cdr3_aa: CASRESGNTGELFF

clone_size: many
j_call: TRBJ1-2
d_call: .
v_call: TRBV7-2
cdr3_nt: TGTGCCAGCAGATACGGATATAACTATGGCTACACCTTC
cdr3_aa: CASRYGYNYGYTF

clone_size: many
j_call: TRBJ2-3
d_call: .
v_call: TRBV13
cdr3_nt: TGTGCCAGCAGCTTAGAGGGACTTCTTGGCACAGATACGCAGTATTTT
cdr3_aa: CASSLEGLLGTDTQYF

clone_size: .
j_call: TRBJ2-5
d_call: .
v_call: TRBV29-1
cdr3_nt: TGCAGCGTTGATGGTATAGAAGAGACCCAGTACTTC
cdr3_aa: CSVDGIEETQYF

clone_size: .
j_call: TRBJ1-1
d_call: .
v_call: TRBV3-1
cdr3_nt: TGTGCCAGCAGTGAATCACCGGAGAGAGCTTTCTTT
cdr3_aa: CASSESPERAFF

clone_size: many
j_call: TRBJ2-1
d_call: .
v_call: TRBV20-1
cdr3_nt: TGCAGTGCTAGGAGACCGGGGGTCAATGAGCAGTTCTTC
cdr3_aa: CSARRPGVNEQFF

clone_size: .
j_call: TRBJ2-7
d_call: .
v_call: TRBV7-9
cdr3_nt: TGTGCCAGCAGCTTAGACGCCAATCCGGGATACGAGCAGTACTTC
cdr3_aa: CASSLDANPGYEQYF

clone_size: many
j_call: TRBJ2-7
d_call: .
v_call: TRBV2
cdr3_nt: TGTGCCAGCAGTGAAGGATGGGTGGGGACGGAAGCCGAGCAGTACTTC
cdr3_aa: CASSEGWVGTEAEQYF

clone_size: .
j_call: TRBJ2-2
d_call: TRBD1
v_call: TRBV20-1
cdr3_nt: TGCAGTGCAAAGAACAGGGGGAACACCGGGGAGCTGTTTTTT
cdr3_aa: CSAKNRGNTGELFF

clone_size: .
j_call: TRBJ2-3
d_call: TRBD1
v_call: TRBV19
cdr3_nt: TGTGCCAGCGGGACAGGGGGGACAGATACGCAGTATTTT
cdr3_aa: CASGTGGTDTQYF

clone_size: few
j_call: TRBJ1-1
d_call: TRBD1
v_call: TRBV15
cdr3_nt: TGTGCCACCAGCAGAGTAGGGACAGGGAATCCTGAAGCTTTCTTT
cdr3_aa: CATSRVGTGNPEAFF

clone_size: many
j_call: TRBJ1-6
d_call: TRBD1
v_call: TRBV12-3/TRBV12-4
cdr3_nt: TGTGCCAGCAGTCTGACAGGGGTAGGTTCACCCCTCCACTTT
cdr3_aa: CASSLTGVGSPLHF

clone_size: .
j_call: TRBJ2-1
d_call: TRBD2
v_call: TRBV15
cdr3_nt: TGTGCCACCAGCAGAGTCCCCCTAGCGGGGACCTACAATGAGCAGTTCTTC
cdr3_aa: CATSRVPLAGTYNEQFF

clone_size: many
j_call: TRBJ2-2
d_call: .
v_call: TRBV7-9
cdr3_nt: TGTGCCAGCAGCTTAGCTGGGGACGGAGGAGTCGGGGAGCTGTTTTTT
cdr3_aa: CASSLAGDGGVGELFF

clone_size: .
j_call: TRBJ2-3
d_call: .
v_call: TRBV18
cdr3_nt: TGTGCCAGCTCACCCAGCATACCAGATACGCAGTATTTT
cdr3_aa: CASSPSIPDTQYF

clone_size: many
j_call: TRBJ2-1
d_call: TRBD2
v_call: TRBV18
cdr3_nt: TGTGCCAGCCTAGCGGGAGCGGGCAATGAGCAGTTCTTC
cdr3_aa: CASLAGAGNEQFF

clone_size: .
j_call: TRBJ1-5
d_call: .
v_call: TRBV5-5
cdr3_nt: TGTGCCAGTTCCCGGGACACCGGCCATCAGCCCCAGCATTTT
cdr3_aa: CASSRDTGHQPQHF

clone_size: .
j_call: TRBJ2-3
d_call: .
v_call: TRBV9
cdr3_nt: TGTGCCAGCAGCCCCATGACTACTGCTGGGAGCACAGATACGCAGTATTTT
cdr3_aa: CASSPMTTAGSTDTQYF

clone_size: many
j_call: TRBJ2-1
d_call: .
v_call: TRBV27
cdr3_nt: TGTGCCAGCACCCCCGTTAATAGCGTAAGGGTACAAAATGAGCAGTTCTTC
cdr3_aa: CASTPVNSVRVQNEQFF

clone_size: many
j_call: TRBJ2-3
d_call: .
v_call: TRBV18
cdr3_nt: TGTGCCAGCTCACCACAGGGAGATACGCAGTATTTT
cdr3_aa: CASSPQGDTQYF

clone_size: few
j_call: TRBJ1-5
d_call: .
v_call: TRBV12-3/TRBV12-4
cdr3_nt: TGTGCCAGCAGTTTCCCAGATCAGCCCCAGCATTTT
cdr3_aa: CASSFPDQPQHF

clone_size: .
j_call: TRBJ1-3
d_call: .
v_call: TRBV7-9
cdr3_nt: TGTGCCAGCATCACCCAACTTGGGGGGGGCGGTGGAAACACCATATATTTT
cdr3_aa: CASITQLGGGGGNTIYF

clone_size: many
j_call: TRBJ1-1
d_call: .
v_call: TRBV7-9
cdr3_nt: TGTGCCAGCAGCGTTTCCAGGGGCACGGGCACTGAAGCTTTCTTT
cdr3_aa: CASSVSRGTGTEAFF

clone_size: .
j_call: TRBJ1-4
d_call: TRBD1
v_call: TRBV19
cdr3_nt: TGTGCCGGGGGACAGGGCCAAAATGAAAAACTGTTTTTT
cdr3_aa: CAGGQGQNEKLFF

clone_size: many
j_call: TRBJ2-7
d_call: TRBD2
v_call: TRBV7-6
cdr3_nt: TGTGCCAGCAGCTTAGCGGGCGGGAGTCGCGAGCAGTACTTC
cdr3_aa: CASSLAGGSREQYF

clone_size: many
j_call: TRBJ2-7
d_call: TRBD2
v_call: TRBV28
cdr3_nt: TGTGCCAGCAGGGAACCCGGGACTACCTACGAGCAGTACTTC
cdr3_aa: CASREPGTTYEQYF

clone_size: .
j_call: TRBJ1-2
d_call: .
v_call: TRBV13
cdr3_nt: TGTGCCAGCAGCTTAGTTTCCCGGAACCTCTATGGCTACACCTTC
cdr3_aa: CASSLVSRNLYGYTF

clone_size: many
j_call: TRBJ2-5
d_call: TRBD1
v_call: TRBV6-2/TRBV6-3
cdr3_nt: TGTGCCAGCAGTTACAGGGGGCAATTGGAGACCCAGTACTTC
cdr3_aa: CASSYRGQLETQYF

clone_size: .
j_call: TRBJ2-5
d_call: TRBD1
v_call: TRBV9
cdr3_nt: TGTGCCAGCAGCGGGGGGACAGGGCTGATAGAAGAGACCCAGTACTTC
cdr3_aa: CASSGGTGLIEETQYF

clone_size: .
j_call: TRBJ2-3
d_call: TRBD2
v_call: TRBV10-2
cdr3_nt: TGCGCCAGCAATCTAGTAGCGGGAGTGAAAGATACGCAGTATTTT
cdr3_aa: CASNLVAGVKDTQYF

clone_size: few
j_call: TRBJ2-7
d_call: TRBD1
v_call: TRBV12-3/TRBV12-4
cdr3_nt: TGTGCCAGCACTAACCGGGACAGCCACTACGAGCAGTACTTC
cdr3_aa: CASTNRDSHYEQYF

clone_size: .
j_call: TRBJ1-5
d_call: .
v_call: TRBV16
cdr3_nt: TGTGCCAGCAGCCAATCACCCACTCAGCCCCAGCATTTT
cdr3_aa: CASSQSPTQPQHF

clone_size: many
j_call: TRBJ2-7
d_call: .
v_call: TRBV11-2
cdr3_nt: TGTGCCAGCAGCTTAGGGGGGGAGTATTACGAGCAGTACTTC
cdr3_aa: CASSLGGEYYEQYF

clone_size: .
j_call: TRBJ2-2
d_call: .
v_call: TRBV27
cdr3_nt: TGTGCCAGCTTACCTGGATACGGGAAACAAACCGGGGAGCTGTTTTTT
cdr3_aa: CASLPGYGKQTGELFF

clone_size: many
j_call: TRBJ2-1
d_call: .
v_call: TRBV3-1
cdr3_nt: TGTGCCAGCAGCCTCCAATGGAATGAGCAGTTCTTC
cdr3_aa: CASSLQWNEQFF

clone_size: many
j_call: TRBJ2-1
d_call: .
v_call: TRBV30
cdr3_nt: TGTGCCTGGGGCGAGGGTTATGAGCAGTTCTTC
cdr3_aa: CAWGEGYEQFF

clone_size: few
j_call: TRBJ2-1
d_call: .
v_call: TRBV10-3
cdr3_nt: TGTGCCATCCGGGAGGCCGGGACAAATTACAATGAGCAGTTCTTC
cdr3_aa: CAIREAGTNYNEQFF

clone_size: few
j_call: TRBJ2-4
d_call: TRBD1
v_call: TRBV6-1
cdr3_nt: TGTGCCAGCAGTGGCGACAGGGGGGATGGTCGGGGATCCAAAAACATTCAGTACTTC
cdr3_aa: CASSGDRGDGRGSKNIQYF